The 19 T cell receptor beta chains below come from one sample, sequenced in a study of cytomegalovirus exposure and HLA in healthy donors. With 60 Vbeta and 13 Jbeta primers, the PCR was carried out. Clones were read by immunoSEQ multiplex PCR, and TCRdb kept only the in-frame ones, dropping some. The sample lists about 120,000 clones, 8% to 10% occurring once. Sequencing was carried out using PBMCs. These TCRs come from a man aged 30 to 39 in good health and CMV-seronegative.

A few counts support this clone. In DNA form, the CDR3 reads TGTGCCAGCAGCTCCGACAGGGGGGGCGAGCAGTACTTC. Its translation is CASSSDRGGEQYF. The chain links TRBV7-8 to TRBJ2-7; 9 bases fit TRBD1. The CDR3 covers 13 residues. The trim removed 4 bases at V and 6 bases at J, leaving 4 bases unmatched. The V gene's germline CDR1 is SGHVS and CDR2 FQNEAQ.

This clone was detected only a few times. This rearrangement joins TRBV5-4 to TRBJ1-1; tentative D call: TRBD1 (5 bases). The CDR3 runs to 14 residues. Trimming pared 4 bases from V and 1 base from J, leaving 11 bases between. Germline CDR1 SGHNT, CDR2 YYREEE (reference sequence). This CDR3 is CASSPGGWNTEAFF. The CDR3 nucleotides read TGTGCCAGCAGCCCCGGGGGGTGGAACACTGAAGCTTTCTTT.

The chain combines TRBV18 with TRBJ1-5; D unresolved. Trimming took off 2 bases at V and 4 bases at J, with 9 bases between the two ends. The germline V gene has CDR1 KGHSH and CDR2 LQKENI. The CDR3 loop spans 14 amino acids. CDR3 DNA: TGTGCCAGCTCACCAAATCCAAATAATCAGCCCCAGCATTTT. As protein: CASSPNPNNQPQHF.

This clone showed up just a few times. This chain links TRBV11-2 with TRBJ2-4, with D possibly TRBD1 on 5 matching bases. The germline gives CDR1 SGHAT, CDR2 FQNNGV. There are 12 residues in the CDR3. V was trimmed by 8 bases and J by 3 bases, leaving 8 bases between them. The CDR3 spells CASHDSKNIQYF. DNA of the CDR3: TGTGCCAGCCATGACAGCAAAAACATTCAGTACTTC.

The chain uses TRBV2 and TRBJ2-5; TRBD1 is a possible D gene (6 bases). The CDR3 contains 13 residues. The germline gives CDR1 SNHLY, CDR2 FYNNEI. Trimming removed 11 bases from V and 0 bases from J, with 13 bases in between. The CDR3 nucleotides read TGTGCCGCCAGGGGTAGCGACCAAGAGACCCAGTACTTC. Protein product: CAARGSDQETQYF.

The CDR3 loop reads CASSLVLAREQYF. CDR3 sequence (DNA): TGTGCCAGCAGCTTAGTACTAGCGCGTGAGCAGTACTTC. The chain uses TRBV7-8 and TRBJ2-7, with 7 bases matching TRBD2. The CDR3 consists of 13 residues. V trimming: 1 base; J trimming: 7 bases; junction bases outside the gene matches: 4. From germline, CDR1 is SGHVS and CDR2 FQNEAQ.

V usage is TRBV7-3 and J usage is TRBJ2-7; 14 bases match TRBD2. The CDR3 has 14 amino acids. Germline trimming cut 6 bases from V and 6 bases from J; bases unmatched to any gene: 4. Germline assignment: CDR1 SGHTA and CDR2 FQGTGA. CDR3: CASRLGTSGSEQYF. For the CDR3, the DNA is TGTGCCAGCAGACTCGGGACTAGCGGGAGCGAGCAGTACTTC.

The gene calls are TRBV2 and TRBJ2-7, with D possibly being TRBD1 (6 bases). There are 13 residues in the CDR3. Between the trimmed V and J ends, which lost 9 bases and 9 bases, there was a span of 21 bases. Germline assignment: CDR1 SNHLY and CDR2 FYNNEI. CDR3 residues: CASNRDTSTPQYF. In DNA, the CDR3 is TGTGCCAGTAACCGGGACACATCTACGCCGCAGTACTTC.

Only a few counts were recorded for this clone. The chain couples TRBV2 to TRBJ2-7, with D possibly matching TRBD1 (7 bases). CDR1 is SNHLY and CDR2 is FYNNEI in the germline V gene. The CDR3 is made up of 15 amino acids. With 4 bases removed from V and 6 bases from J, the gap between germline ends came to 19 bases. The chain's CDR3 is CASSGVSNRGGEQYF. The CDR3 coding sequence is TGTGCCAGCAGTGGGGTCAGTAACAGGGGAGGCGAGCAGTACTTC.

This chain links TRBV5-1 with TRBJ1-5; 7 bases are a match to TRBD1. The CDR3 totals 14 residues. Germline trimming cut 4 bases from V and 4 bases from J; bases unmatched to any gene: 5. Germline-derived CDR1 and CDR2 are SGHRS and YFSETQ. CDR3: CASSPGTENQPQHF. The CDR3 DNA sequence: TGCGCCAGCAGCCCCGGGACAGAAAATCAGCCCCAGCATTTT.

This clone came up a few times. CDR3 in amino acids: CAWSAQRGPLPTDTQYF. The CDR3 nucleotides read TGTGCCTGGAGTGCGCAGCGGGGGCCTCTTCCCACAGATACGCAGTATTTT. The V call is TRBV30, the J call TRBJ2-3; 8 bases align to TRBD2. In germline, CDR1 is GTSNPN, CDR2 SVGIG (reference sequence). The ends lost 1 base at V and 2 bases at J; junction bases unmatched: 11. The CDR3 consists of 17 residues.

This clone has only a few counts. The gene calls are TRBV18 and TRBJ1-5; D is unresolved. The germline V gene encodes CDR1 KGHSH and CDR2 LQKENI. With 0 bases removed from V and 2 bases from J, the gap between germline ends came to 11 bases. This CDR3 has 16 residues. The CDR3 loop is CASSPPGLMGNQPQHF. The CDR3 DNA sequence: TGTGCCAGCTCACCACCGGGCCTTATGGGCAATCAGCCCCAGCATTTT. Combining the CDR3 with reference TRBV18 and TRBJ1-5 gives the whole variable domain NAGVMQNPRHLVRRRGQEARLRCSPMKGHSHVYWYRQLPEEGLKFMVYLQKENIIDESGMPKERFSAEFPKEGPSILRIQQVVRGDSAAYFCASSPPGLMGNQPQHFGDGTRLSIL.

The chain combines TRBV19 with TRBJ1-1, with 9 bases matching TRBD1. The CDR3 spans 13 residues. Germline V lookup: CDR1 LNHDA, CDR2 SQIVND (reference sequence). The V gene end was trimmed by 6 bases and the J gene end by 4 bases; junction bases not matched to a gene: 3. The CDR3 DNA reads as TGTGCCAGTAGGGACAGGGGAGGCACTGAAGCTTTCTTT. Protein: CASRDRGGTEAFF.

The chain joins TRBV19 to TRBJ1-5, with D hard to call. Germline lookup yields CDR1 LNHDA and CDR2 SQIVND (reference sequence). The CDR3 extends over 15 amino acids. V was clipped by 6 bases and J by 5 bases, with 17 bases between them. This CDR3 reads CASRYLGTDDQPQHF. The CDR3 bases are TGTGCCAGTAGGTATTTGGGCACCGACGATCAGCCCCAGCATTTT.

This chain uses TRBV30 with TRBJ2-3; tentative D call: TRBD1 (5 bases). CDR1 GTSNPN and CDR2 SVGIG come from the germline V gene (reference sequence). There are 14 residues in the CDR3. V shed 0 bases and J shed 2 bases, with 9 bases lying between them. CDR3 sequence: CAWSVGVITDTQYF. The DNA of the CDR3 is TGTGCCTGGAGTGTAGGGGTTATCACAGATACGCAGTATTTT.

This chain joins TRBV7-9 and TRBJ2-1; a possible D gene is TRBD2 (5 bases). V was pared by 0 bases and J by 4 bases, with 19 bases between. Germline V gene data show CDR1 as SEHNR and CDR2 as FQNEAQ (reference sequence). The CDR3 runs 18 residues. The CDR3: CASSLAKYSVTWYNEQFF. The CDR3 coding sequence is TGTGCCAGCAGCTTAGCCAAGTATAGCGTCACTTGGTACAATGAGCAGTTCTTC.

In this sample, this clone turned up a few times. V usage is TRBV5-1 and J usage is TRBJ2-7; a possible D gene is TRBD1 (5 bases). In germline, CDR1 is SGHRS, CDR2 YFSETQ. The CDR3 sequence is 14 residues long. Trimming pared 3 bases from V and 7 bases from J, leaving 17 bases between. As DNA, the CDR3 is TGCGCCAGCAGCTCCGGAGATAGGGGTATTGAGCAGTACTTC. As protein: CASSSGDRGIEQYF.

This clone showed up just a few times. The chain uses TRBV7-9 and TRBJ2-5, with D uncertain. Germline CDR1 is SEHNR and CDR2 is FQNEAQ (reference sequence). This CDR3 has 11 amino acids. Trimming removed 7 bases at V and 5 bases at J, with 8 bases between. DNA for the CDR3: TGTGCCAGCACCTCGGTGGAGACCCAGTACTTC. As protein: CASTSVETQYF. The entire variable domain, with the rest obtained from reference TRBV7-9 and TRBJ2-5, is as follows: DTGVSQNPRHKITKRGQNVTFRCDPISEHNRLYWYRQTLGQGPEFLTYFQNEAQLEKSRLLSDRFSAERPKGSFSTLEIQRTEQGDSAMYLCASTSVETQYFGPGTRLLVL.

The V call is TRBV7-2, the J call TRBJ1-6; 9 bases fit TRBD1. Germline lookup yields CDR1 SGHTA and CDR2 FQGNSA. The V and J ends lost 2 bases and 0 bases, in that order; junction bases with no gene match: 5. The length of the CDR3 is 18 residues. The CDR3 nucleotides are TGTGCCAGCAGCTTAAGGGACAGGGCGAGCTCCTATAATTCACCCCTCCACTTT. Translation: CASSLRDRASSYNSPLHF.